The present T cell receptor (beta chain) was sequenced within a study of radiation and T cells in renal cell carcinoma. Study-wide background: Nephrectomy followed 15 Gy stereotactic body radiation by 4 weeks.

Germline V lookup: CDR1 SGHVS, CDR2 FQNEAQ. The CDR3 length is 13 residues. V lost 6 bases, J lost 3 bases, and 12 bases lay in between. TCRdb keeps only in-frame clones here, not all; method: immunoSEQ multiplex PCR. The table lists some 100,000 clones, 65% to 85% of them singletons. Findings of the study overall: Without pretreatment biopsies, baseline tumor clonotype presence was undetermined. In blood, top tumor clones expanded by 2 weeks, shrinking by 4.

Time point: baseline pretreatment blood. Regarding treatment: 15 Gy SBRT to primary tumor, nephrectomy 4 weeks later. The tumor was a clear cell renal cell carcinoma. Details on this clone: The antigen remains unidentified.

The TCR originated in a man aged 60 to 75 with renal cell carcinoma. Sequenced material: blood, taken from a patient whose treatment included radiotherapy and nephrectomy. V usage is TRBV7-8 and J usage is TRBJ2-7; unclear D gene. CDR3 nucleotides: TGTGCCAGCAGGCCGAGGACGGACTACGAGCAGTACTTC. The encoded protein is CASRPRTDYEQYF.